The 13 T cell receptor beta chains listed next were all sequenced from one sample in a study of T cell responses to AZD1222 COVID-19 vaccine. Clones were sequenced by immunoSEQ multiplex PCR, and TCRdb holds only the in-frame ones, with some missing. The table includes 130,000 or so clones, 80% to 95% detected once. The sample consisted of peripheral blood, taken 28 days after the second dose of the MenACWY control vaccine. The receptor source for this set is an adult who received the MenACWY meningococcal vaccine as a control.

V is TRBV5-1 and J is TRBJ2-5; no clear D gene. The germline CDR1 and CDR2 sequences are SGHRS and YFSETQ. The CDR3 consists of 14 residues. V gave up 4 bases and J gave up 1 base, with 11 bases separating them. This CDR3 reads CASSMDGSQETQYF. Written as DNA, the CDR3 is TGCGCCAGCAGCATGGACGGTAGCCAAGAGACCCAGTACTTC.

The chain has TRBV19 and TRBJ2-1, with unresolved D. CDR3 length equals 13 residues. In germline, CDR1 is LNHDA, CDR2 SQIVND (reference sequence). The V gene lost 5 bases and the J gene lost 10 bases, with 15 bases spanning the gap. CDR3 coding DNA: TGTGCCAGTAGTTTCTCCTTTGGCGGAGAGCAGTTCTTC. It encodes CASSFSFGGEQFF.

V and J are TRBV7-9 and TRBJ1-2; D unresolved. The CDR3 runs 16 residues. Germline V gene lookup returns CDR1 SEHNR and CDR2 FQNEAQ (reference sequence). V shed 5 bases and J shed 6 bases, with 22 bases lying between them. The CDR3 sequence is CASSTTTSLGRNGYTF. The CDR3 bases are TGTGCCAGCAGCACTACAACCTCACTAGGACGAAATGGCTACACCTTC.

CDR3 in amino acids: CASSPGTGGENYGYTF. Here the CDR3 DNA reads TGTGCCAGCAGCCCCGGGACAGGGGGGGAAAACTATGGCTACACCTTC. V is TRBV7-9 and J is TRBJ1-2; 11 bases line up with TRBD1. The trim removed 5 bases at V and 2 bases at J, leaving 7 bases unmatched. The CDR3 extends over 16 amino acids. Per the germline V gene, CDR1 is SEHNR and CDR2 is FQNEAQ (reference sequence).

The DNA for the CDR3 is TGTGCCAGCAGCGGGAACTACAATGAGCAGTTCTTC. Amino acid sequence: CASSGNYNEQFF. The chain couples TRBV12-3 or TRBV12-4 to TRBJ2-1; D possibly corresponds to TRBD2 (5 bases). Trimming stripped 6 bases from V and 3 bases from J, with 6 bases between. This CDR3 has 12 amino acids.

This clone was seen more than once but under ten times. This chain uses TRBV6-1 with TRBJ1-4, with D possibly being TRBD1 (6 bases). The CDR3 is 17 residues long. Trimming took off 2 bases at V and 6 bases at J, with 19 bases between the two ends. CDR1 and CDR2 (germline): MNHNS, SASEGT. The CDR3 region is CASSESINGGPDEKLFF. The CDR3 DNA follows: TGTGCCAGCAGTGAAAGCATTAACGGGGGGCCTGATGAAAAACTGTTTTTT.

The chain recombines TRBV6-6 with TRBJ2-3, with TRBD1 identical over 12 bases. Germline CDR1 MNHNY, CDR2 SVGAGI (reference sequence). This CDR3 is built from 16 residues. With V trimmed by 0 bases and J by 2 bases, 0 bases remained unmatched. This CDR3 reads CASSYSGQGATDTQYF. The CDR3 DNA follows: TGTGCCAGCAGTTACTCGGGACAGGGGGCCACAGATACGCAGTATTTT.

The J gene is TRBJ2-7, the V gene TRBV4-1, with 7 bases identical to TRBD2. V was clipped by 0 bases and J by 6 bases; unmatched bases: 8. Germline V gives CDR1 MGHRA, CDR2 YSYEKL. The CDR3 totals 15 residues. The CDR3 here is CASSQETRAGAEQYF. CDR3 coding DNA: TGCGCCAGCAGCCAAGAGACGAGGGCGGGAGCCGAGCAGTACTTC.

The rearrangement uses TRBV4-2 and TRBJ2-2, with TRBD2 matching 8 bases. The CDR3 is 16 residues long. Per the germline V gene, CDR1 is LGHNA and CDR2 is YNFKEQ. The V segment lost 1 base and the J segment 1 base; nucleotides outside the gene matches: 2. The CDR3 region has the DNA TGTGCCAGCAGCCAAGTGAGCGGGGGGAACACCGGGGAGCTGTTTTTT. Translation gives CASSQVSGGNTGELFF.

The chain couples TRBV19 to TRBJ1-1; D possibly corresponds to TRBD1 (6 bases). This CDR3 has 12 residues. The V end lost 6 bases, the J end lost 10 bases, and 15 bases lay between the germline ends. In germline, CDR1 is LNHDA, CDR2 SQIVND (reference sequence). In DNA form, the CDR3 reads TGTGCCAGTAGCTTCACAGGGATAGGAGCTTTCTTT. This translates into CASSFTGIGAFF.

This CDR3 reads CASSSLLGQVGDYGYTF. DNA of the CDR3: TGTGCCAGCAGTTCATTGTTGGGACAGGTTGGAGACTATGGCTACACCTTC. This rearrangement joins TRBV6-2 or TRBV6-3 to TRBJ1-2, with TRBD1 matching over 8 bases. The V gene end was trimmed by 4 bases and the J gene end by 3 bases; junction bases not matched to a gene: 13. This CDR3 has 17 amino acids. Germline-derived CDR1 and CDR2 are MNHEY and SVGEGT.

This chain links TRBV6-2 or TRBV6-3 with TRBJ1-4; tentatively, D is TRBD1 (6 bases). CDR1 is MNHEY, CDR2 SVGEGT, per germline. Trimming shortened V by 4 bases and J by 5 bases, and 11 bases separated the two germline ends. The CDR3 has 14 residues. The CDR3 reads CASSWDGQNEKLFF. Written as DNA, the CDR3 is TGTGCCAGCAGTTGGGACGGACAGAATGAAAAACTGTTTTTT.

CDR3 sequence: CASSLGGRDNSPLHF. For the CDR3, the DNA is TGTGCCAGCAGCCTTGGAGGGCGGGATAATTCACCCCTCCACTTT. This chain joins TRBV6-5 and TRBJ1-6; no clear D gene. This CDR3 has 15 amino acids. V lost 6 bases and J lost 5, with 14 bases in between. The germline CDR1 and CDR2 sequences are MNHEY and SVGAGI.